One sample yielded the 4 T cell receptor beta chains listed below, sequenced in a study of blood T cells in healthy people across ages (dated by TCRdb to between 2015 and 2016). Library preparation employed 5' RACE. The sequencer listed for this sample is Illumina HiSeq 2500. A second PCR of roughly 7 to 12 cycles was run with a J-beta primer mix and a sample-barcoded 5' primer. TCRdb reran the public reads through fastp at Q25 and MiXCR, keeping productive beta chains. Each CDR3 protein gets just one entry, which takes the most common genes and DNA from the rows behind it. Counted in this sample were around 900,000 distinct CDR3 sequences; around 54% of them appeared once. Of the sample, about 21% falls within the top ten clones. The specimen sequenced was blood. The source is an older woman in good health.

Only a few counts were recorded for this clonotype. V and J are TRBV28 and TRBJ1-2, with TRBD1 identical over 10 bases. The CDR3 loop spans 15 amino acids. Trimming removed 3 bases from V and 5 bases from J; junction bases left unmatched: 6. Germline V gene data show CDR1 as MDHEN and CDR2 as SYDVKM. CDR3 bases: TGTGCCAGCAGTTTTCAGCTGGGACAGGGGTATGGCTACACCTTC. As protein: CASSFQLGQGYGYTF.

This clonotype appeared a few times. This sequence joins TRBV12-3 or TRBV12-4 and TRBJ2-5, with 7 bases lining up with TRBD2. This CDR3 spans 14 amino acids. The V gene end was trimmed by 5 bases and the J gene end by 5 bases; junction bases not matched to a gene: 8. The CDR3, as DNA: TGTGCCAGCAGTACTGGGGGAGGGGACGAGACCCAGTACTTC. It is translated as CASSTGGGDETQYF.

This clonotype was seen once. The chain has TRBV5-1 and TRBJ2-4; 8 nucleotides match TRBD1. The CDR3 spans 14 residues. J lost 13 bases, V lost 6 bases, and 15 bases had no gene match. Germline V gene data show CDR1 as SGHRS and CDR2 as YFSETQ. This chain's CDR3 is CASNLQGDVYGQYF. The CDR3 DNA follows: TGCGCCAGCAACTTACAGGGGGACGTGTACGGGCAGTACTTC.

There are a few counts of this clonotype. This chain uses TRBV18 with TRBJ1-2, with TRBD1 identical over 9 bases. The J segment lost 7 bases and the V segment lost 2 bases, leaving 11 bases of the junction unmatched. This CDR3 has 16 amino acids. Germline CDR1 and CDR2: KGHSH and LQKENI. CDR3 loop: CASSPNEQGQGCGYTF. The CDR3 DNA reads as TGTGCCAGCTCACCAAACGAGCAGGGACAGGGTTGTGGCTACACCTTC.